The TCR beta chain under discussion was sequenced for a study of early T cells in non-severe SARS-CoV-2 infection. Individually, cDNA molecules had unique molecular identifiers attached to them. TCRdb passed the 5' RACE reads through MiXCR, listing each CDR3 protein once. Here the sample spans tens of thousands of distinct CDR3 sequences, less than 6.5% being singletons. This clonotype was seen repeatedly, ten times or more. The CDR3 has 17 residues. V lost 4 bases to trimming and J lost 7 bases; unmatched junction nucleotides: 15. Germline lookup yields CDR1 MNHEY and CDR2 SVGEGT. The TCR was taken from an adult who was a healthcare worker with PCR-confirmed SARS-CoV-2 infection or an uninfected control (not recorded which). The genes are TRBV6-2 or TRBV6-3 and TRBJ2-1; TRBD2 matches 8 bases. The sequenced sample was whole blood. The CDR3 DNA is TGTGCCAGCAGTTCGAGGCACTCCGGGAGGGCCGGGAATGAGCAGTTCTTC. It yields the protein CASSSRHSGRAGNEQFF.